The rows below give T cell receptor beta chains drawn from one sample of a study of blood T cell repertoires in COVID-19. The data were produced by immunoSEQ multiplex PCR, yet TCRdb's version contains in-frame clones alone and is incomplete. The table shows approximately 150,000 clones, with around 84% occurring only once. Input material: PBMCs or T cells enriched from blood (not recorded which). The receptors were sampled from a woman in her forties or fifties who had recovered from COVID-19. Each CDR3 is given with its conserved first and last residue. A D gene is named only where the DNA matches it firmly. The size entry is marked missing in some rows and otherwise reads once, few, many or a size class.

V	D	J	size	DNA	CDR3
TRBV5-1	TRBD1	TRBJ2-3	few	TGCGCCAGCAGCCCGGGACAGCACACAGATACGCAGTATTTT	CASSPGQHTDTQYF
TRBV12-3/TRBV12-4	-	TRBJ2-1	-	TGTGCCAGCGTGAAAACTCGTGAGCAGTTCTTC	CASVKTREQFF
TRBV18	TRBD1	TRBJ1-3	-	TGTGCCAGCTCACCCGATGCAGGGGGTATCGGCACCATATATTTT	CASSPDAGGIGTIYF
TRBV18	-	TRBJ2-3	-	TGTGCCAGCTCACCAATACAAGAGAGGGCAGATACGCAGTATTTT	CASSPIQERADTQYF
TRBV5-1	-	TRBJ1-5	-	TGCGCCAGCAGCTTATCGACAGGACTCAATCAGCCCCAGCATTTT	CASSLSTGLNQPQHF
TRBV5-4	-	TRBJ1-2	-	TGTGCCAGCAGCGGGGGGATGGGGCTGGAGTATGGCTACACCTTC	CASSGGMGLEYGYTF
TRBV29-1	TRBD1	TRBJ1-1	-	TGCAGCGTTGAGAGGGGGCGGATAAACACTGAAGCTTTCTTT	CSVERGRINTEAFF
TRBV2	-	TRBJ1-6	-	TGTGCCAGCAGTCAGGCGGGCGGCGTCTCACCCCTCCACTTT	CASSQAGGVSPLHF
TRBV27	-	TRBJ1-6	-	TGTGCCAGCAGGCCCCTGCAGGGGATGGGGGAAAGTTCACCCCTCCACTTT	CASRPLQGMGESSPLHF
TRBV12-5	TRBD1	TRBJ2-7	-	TGTGCTAGTGGTTTAGGACAGGCCTACGAGCAGTACTTC	CASGLGQAYEQYF
TRBV9	TRBD1	TRBJ1-5	-	TGTGCCAGCAGCGCCGGACAGGGTGGCAATCAGCCCCAGCATTTT	CASSAGQGGNQPQHF
TRBV3-1/TRBV3-2	-	TRBJ2-7	-	TGTGCCAGCAGCCAAGCCGGGGGAACCTACGAGCAGTACTTC	CASSQAGGTYEQYF
TRBV2	TRBD2	TRBJ2-1	-	TGTGCCGGAAGGACTAGCGGGAAGGCCAATGAGCAGTTCTTC	CAGRTSGKANEQFF
TRBV5-8	TRBD1	TRBJ1-4	few	TGTGCCAGCAGCCCGGACTACAGGGGGGGTAATGAAAAACTGTTTTTT	CASSPDYRGGNEKLFF
TRBV20-1	-	TRBJ1-2	-	TGCAGTGCTAGTGCGGGGAATGGCTACACCTTC	CSASAGNGYTF
TRBV7-8	-	TRBJ2-2	few	TGTGCCAGCAGCCTACTAGTGACGAACACCGGGGAGCTGTTTTTT	CASSLLVTNTGELFF
TRBV7-6	-	TRBJ2-7	-	TGTGCCAGCAGCTCCAGGGGAGTCCACGAGCAGTACTTC	CASSSRGVHEQYF
TRBV4-3	TRBD2	TRBJ2-2	-	TGCGCCAGCAGCCACTTAGCGGGAGGGGCCGGGGAGCTGTTTTTT	CASSHLAGGAGELFF
TRBV20-1	-	TRBJ2-5	few	TGCAGTGCTAGTAGCCCCCGGACAACCCAAGAGACCCAGTACTTC	CSASSPRTTQETQYF
TRBV11-3	TRBD1	TRBJ1-2	-	TGTGCCAGCAGCCCACGGACAGGGGATGGCTACACCTTC	CASSPRTGDGYTF
TRBV7-2	-	TRBJ1-6	-	TGTGCCAGCAGCTTAGTTTTTGTTCGGGCAGGGGTTAATTCACCCCTCCACTTT	CASSLVFVRAGVNSPLHF
TRBV18	-	TRBJ2-3	-	TGTGCCACCACGGGGGCAGATACGCAGTATTTT	CATTGADTQYF
TRBV6-2/TRBV6-3	TRBD1	TRBJ2-2	-	TGTGCCAGCAGTAACCGGAGGCAGGGGGCAAGCACCGGGGAGCTGTTTTTT	CASSNRRQGASTGELFF
TRBV3-1/TRBV3-2	TRBD2	TRBJ2-1	-	TGTGCCAGCAGGAATCGGCTAGCGGGGAGGGAGCAGTTCTTC	CASRNRLAGREQFF
TRBV7-2	-	TRBJ1-3	-	TGTGCCAGCAGCGAAACAGGGCCCCTCTCTGGAAACACCATATATTTT	CASSETGPLSGNTIYF
TRBV28	-	TRBJ1-5	-	TGTGCCAGCAGCCCGTCCGGACAAGCCGACAATCAGCCCCAGCATTTT	CASSPSGQADNQPQHF
TRBV7-2	-	TRBJ2-3	-	TGTGCCAGCAGCTTTAGCCGGCCTATCTCGGCAGATACGCAGTATTTT	CASSFSRPISADTQYF
TRBV2	TRBD1	TRBJ2-2	-	TGTGCCAGCAGTGATTTAAGGACAGGGGACACCGGGGAGCTGTTTTTT	CASSDLRTGDTGELFF
TRBV15	-	TRBJ2-2	-	TGTGCCACCAGCAGAGCCCGGGATGGGGGGAAGAACACCGGGGAGCTGTTTTTT	CATSRARDGGKNTGELFF
TRBV6-5	-	TRBJ2-7	-	TGTGCCAGCAGTTTGGACAGCTCCCTCGAGCAGTACTTC	CASSLDSSLEQYF
TRBV4-3	TRBD1	TRBJ1-5	-	TGCGCCAGCAGCCAAGATGGGACAGACAATCAGCCCCAGCATTTT	CASSQDGTDNQPQHF
TRBV29-1	-	TRBJ1-2	-	TGCAGCGTTGCAGGGGATAACTATGGCTACACCTTC	CSVAGDNYGYTF
TRBV5-4	-	TRBJ2-2	few	TGTGCCAGCAGCTTGGCAGGAGGCACCGGGGAGCTGTTTTTT	CASSLAGGTGELFF
TRBV29-1	TRBD2	TRBJ2-7	-	TGCAGCGCGAGGCCTGGCGGGAGAAGCTACGAGCAGTACTTC	CSARPGGRSYEQYF
TRBV7-9	-	TRBJ2-1	-	TGTGCCAGCAGCTTTACAGTTACCAATGAGCAGTTCTTC	CASSFTVTNEQFF
TRBV4-2	TRBD2	TRBJ2-7	-	TGTGCCAGCAGCCAAGAAGGACTAGCGGTCTACGAGCAGTACTTC	CASSQEGLAVYEQYF
TRBV18	TRBD2	TRBJ2-7	-	TGTGCCAGCTCACTGAGCCAGCGGGGTGGCGAGCAGTACTTC	CASSLSQRGGEQYF
TRBV7-2	-	TRBJ2-7	-	TGTGCCAGCAGCTTATCAGGATTCCTTACCTACGAGCAGTACTTC	CASSLSGFLTYEQYF
TRBV20-1	-	TRBJ2-1	-	TGCAGTGCTAGTGCCAGCGGGTTATATGAGCAGTTCTTC	CSASASGLYEQFF
TRBV2	TRBD1	TRBJ2-2	-	TGTGCCAGCAGCAAGGGACAGGGCGCCACCGGGGAGCTGTTTTTT	CASSKGQGATGELFF
TRBV7-9	-	TRBJ1-1	once	TGTGCCAGCACCGCAACTATCAACACTGAAGCTTTCTTT	CASTATINTEAFF
TRBV15	-	TRBJ2-3	-	TGTGCCACCAGCAGAGGCACCCAGGCAGACACAGATACGCAGTATTTT	CATSRGTQADTDTQYF
TRBV7-9	TRBD1	TRBJ1-1	-	TGTGCCAGCAGCTTAATGGAGCGGACAGGGAGGGCTATGAACACTGAAGCTTTCTTT	CASSLMERTGRAMNTEAFF
TRBV28	TRBD1	TRBJ1-2	-	TGTGCCAGCAGTCAAAGACAGGGCACGGGCTACACCTTC	CASSQRQGTGYTF
TRBV19	-	TRBJ2-3	few	TGTGCCAGTAGTATTTGGCTAGCGACAGATACGCAGTATTTT	CASSIWLATDTQYF
TRBV6-5	TRBD1	TRBJ1-2	-	TGTGCCAGCAGTTACTCGGGACAGAACCTCTATGGCTACACCTTC	CASSYSGQNLYGYTF
TRBV27	-	TRBJ2-1	-	TGTGCCAGCCGGACGGGGAGCTCATACAATGAGCAGTTCTTC	CASRTGSSYNEQFF
TRBV29-1	-	TRBJ1-1	-	TGCAGCGTCGAAAAACAGCTCTGGAACACTGAAGCTTTCTTT	CSVEKQLWNTEAFF
TRBV6-5	-	TRBJ1-3	-	TGTGCCACCCGCTTTCAGACTGGAAACACCATATATTTT	CATRFQTGNTIYF
TRBV28	TRBD2	TRBJ2-3	-	TGTGCCAGCAAATCGGGGGGGCCCCCCCTGGGGGATACGCAGTATTTT	CASKSGGPPLGDTQYF
TRBV5-6	-	TRBJ2-7	once	TGTGCCAGCAGCTTGGTATCGGGCGAGCAGTACTTC	CASSLVSGEQYF